The subject of this entry is one T cell receptor (beta chain). Its antigen is unknown. CDR1 is MDHEN and CDR2 is SYDVKM in the germline V gene. The CDR3 contains 13 residues. Trimming removed 6 bases from V and 0 bases from J, with 6 bases in between. The data originate from a study of radiotherapy plus CTLA-4 blockade in lung cancer. Patients had chemo-refractory metastatic non-small-cell lung cancer and received focal radiation plus CTLA-4 blockade that used ipilimumab. The data were produced by immunoSEQ multiplex PCR, yet TCRdb's version contains in-frame clones alone and is incomplete. The table has about 95,000 clones, about four fifths seen once. The study, taken as a whole, reports: Researchers report tumor-derived TCR clones expanding in blood after radiotherapy plus ipilimumab.

This chain connects TRBV28 to TRBJ1-5; D might be TRBD1 (5 bases). The material was peripheral blood, obtained from a patient treated with radiotherapy plus ipilimumab. This TCR derives from a human donor with non-small cell lung cancer who had stable disease on radiotherapy plus ipilimumab. Here the CDR3 reads CASRDISNQPQHF. The CDR3 bases are TGTGCCAGCAGGGACATTAGCAATCAGCCCCAGCATTTT.